This passage covers 2 T cell receptor beta chains from one sample sequenced in a study of regulatory T cells in long-lasting Graves disease. Construction of TCR beta libraries relied on iRepertoire HTBI primers and on Arm-PCR targeting CDR3 regions. TCRdb redid the calling of the multiplex PCR reads with MiXCR, one entry per CDR3 protein. The sample contains more than 400,000 distinct CDR3 sequences, roughly 17% of which appear only once. As to time point: newly diagnosed GD, antithyroid drugs for less than 3 months. Making the TCR library involved RNA that had been extracted from PBMCs. The same data also contributed to another study, on T cells in Graves' hyperthyroidism and ophthalmopathy.

This specimen was peripheral blood mononuclear cells (PBMCs), taken at new diagnosis, from a patient treated with antithyroid drugs. These receptors were collected from a woman aged 30 to 39 with Graves disease.

This clonotype was seen only a few times. A much larger clone differs by one base, so this may be a read error. This chain joins TRBV27 and TRBJ2-7; D is possibly TRBD1 (6 bases). In germline, CDR1 is MNHEY, CDR2 SMNVEV (reference sequence). This CDR3 has 13 residues. Trimming removed 7 bases from V and 7 bases from J, with 17 bases in between. The CDR3 DNA is TGTGCCAGCAAGGGGGATACCCATAAGGAGCAGTACTTC. Encoded protein: CASKGDTHKEQYF.

This clonotype was seen repeatedly, ten times or more. The gene calls are TRBV7-3 and TRBJ1-1; D is unresolved. V was trimmed by 5 bases and J by 1 base, leaving 14 bases between them. The germline V gene encodes CDR1 SGHTA and CDR2 FQGTGA. This CDR3 has 15 amino acids. The CDR3 nucleotides are TGTGCCAGCAGCCCTAACGCCCGGGCGAACACTGAAGCTTTCTTT. Protein: CASSPNARANTEAFF.